This is a list of T cell receptor beta chains from one sample in a study of blood T cell repertoires in COVID-19. The method was immunoSEQ multiplex PCR; TCRdb's version includes in-frame clones alone and lacks a portion of them. The sample contains about 380,000 clones, 85% of which appear only once. Sequencing input: peripheral blood. The receptors here all came from a woman aged 18-30 years with acute or convalescent COVID-19. Both conserved end residues are part of each CDR3. A D gene is named only where the DNA matches it firmly. The size entry is marked missing in some rows and otherwise reads once, few, many or a size class.

size	V	D	J	CDR3	DNA
once	TRBV7-9	-	TRBJ2-3	CASSPRTDTQYF	TGTGCCAGCAGCCCTCGTACAGATACGCAGTATTTT
few	TRBV11-2	-	TRBJ1-1	CASSQTVGRTEAFF	TGTGCCAGCAGCCAGACAGTAGGACGCACTGAAGCTTTCTTT
-	TRBV15	-	TRBJ2-5	CATSRAGFGETQYF	TGTGCCACCAGCAGAGCCGGGTTTGGTGAGACCCAGTACTTC
-	TRBV10-1	TRBD1	TRBJ2-7	CASSPGQMGEQYF	TGCGCCAGCAGCCCGGGACAGATGGGGGAGCAGTACTTC
-	TRBV7-9	-	TRBJ2-3	CASSYDLFTGDTQYF	TGTGCCAGCAGCTATGATCTGTTTACAGGGGATACGCAGTATTTT
-	TRBV11-2	TRBD1	TRBJ2-3	CASSSLRTGRSHTDTQYF	TGTGCCAGCAGTTCCTTACGGACAGGGCGATCACACACAGATACGCAGTATTTT
-	TRBV3-1/TRBV3-2	-	TRBJ2-5	CASSRTAQETQYF	TGTGCCAGCAGCCGGACAGCACAAGAGACCCAGTACTTC
once	TRBV28	TRBD1	TRBJ1-6	CASSSFGTGSSPLHF	TGTGCCAGCAGTTCCTTCGGGACAGGAAGTTCACCCCTCCACTTT
-	TRBV19	TRBD1	TRBJ1-5	CASSIPGTGDQPQHF	TGTGCCAGCTCTATCCCCGGGACAGGAGACCAGCCCCAGCATTTT
-	TRBV27	-	TRBJ1-5	CASSPGGWNQPQHF	TGTGCCAGCAGCCCGGGAGGGTGGAATCAGCCCCAGCATTTT
-	TRBV12-3/TRBV12-4	TRBD1	TRBJ2-7	CASRKDRFYEQYF	TGTGCCAGCAGGAAGGACAGGTTTTACGAGCAGTACTTC
-	TRBV3-1/TRBV3-2	TRBD2	TRBJ2-7	CASSQDVKAGEQEYEQYF	TGTGCCAGCAGCCAAGATGTGAAAGCGGGGGAGCAGGAGTACGAGCAGTACTTC
-	TRBV27	TRBD1	TRBJ1-1	CASSLTGSNTEAFF	TGTGCCAGCAGTTTGACAGGGTCGAACACTGAAGCTTTCTTT
-	TRBV7-3	TRBD1	TRBJ2-3	CASSTGTGGTDTQYF	TGTGCCAGCAGCACGGGGACAGGGGGCACAGATACGCAGTATTTT
-	TRBV5-1	-	TRBJ1-5	CASSLTGINQPQHF	TGCGCCAGCAGCTTGACAGGGATCAATCAGCCCCAGCATTTT
-	TRBV6-5	-	TRBJ1-1	CASIGQQNTEAFF	TGTGCCAGCATCGGACAGCAAAACACTGAAGCTTTCTTT
-	TRBV5-6	-	TRBJ1-3	CASSLVNGNTIYF	TGTGCCAGCAGCTTGGTCAATGGAAACACCATATATTTT
-	TRBV6-5	TRBD2	TRBJ2-7	CASSRGDTYEQYF	TGTGCCAGCAGCCGGGGGGATACCTACGAGCAGTACTTC
-	TRBV5-1	TRBD2	TRBJ2-7	CASSLGSGGGYEQYF	TGCGCCAGCAGCTTGGGGAGCGGGGGGGGCTACGAGCAGTACTTC
-	TRBV25-1	-	TRBJ2-7	CASSADGGRYEQYF	TGTGCCAGCAGTGCCGATGGCGGAAGATACGAGCAGTACTTC
-	TRBV4-2	-	TRBJ1-4	CASSQGAGAGNEKLFF	TGTGCCAGCAGCCAAGGGGCCGGCGCTGGTAATGAAAAACTGTTTTTT
-	TRBV28	-	TRBJ2-7	CASSTETGGGDEQYF	TGTGCCAGCAGTACAGAGACGGGAGGGGGCGACGAGCAGTACTTC
-	TRBV6-2/TRBV6-3	TRBD2	TRBJ2-1	CASSLAGGQHNEQFF	TGTGCCAGCAGTTTAGCGGGGGGGCAACACAATGAGCAGTTCTTC
-	TRBV3-1/TRBV3-2	-	TRBJ2-7	CASSQNSAPNKQYF	TGTGCCAGCAGCCAAAATAGCGCCCCAAATAAGCAGTACTTC
-	TRBV11-2	-	TRBJ1-6	CASSLDGGYNSPLHF	TGTGCCAGCAGCTTAGATGGCGGGTATAATTCACCCCTCCACTTT
-	TRBV11-2	-	TRBJ2-2	CASSTIRWATGELFF	TGTGCCAGCAGCACAATCCGCTGGGCTACCGGGGAGCTGTTTTTT
-	TRBV6-7	-	TRBJ1-6	CATLGRGLPYNSPLHF	TGTGCCACCCTAGGCCGGGGACTTCCCTATAATTCACCCCTCCACTTT
once	TRBV15	-	TRBJ1-1	CATSRDPLRGFDTEAFF	TGTGCCACCAGCAGAGATCCTTTAAGGGGGTTTGACACTGAAGCTTTCTTT
-	TRBV5-1	TRBD2	TRBJ2-3	CASSLVGTSVGDTQYF	TGCGCCAGCAGCTTGGTGGGGACTAGCGTAGGAGATACGCAGTATTTT
-	TRBV27	TRBD2	TRBJ2-1	CASSPGTSYNEQFF	TGTGCCAGCAGTCCCGGGACTAGCTACAATGAGCAGTTCTTC
-	TRBV18	TRBD1	TRBJ2-7	CASSPVFRQGDEQYF	TGTGCCAGCTCACCGGTCTTCCGACAGGGGGACGAGCAGTACTTC
-	TRBV11-2	-	TRBJ1-5	CASSSSGGIDQPQHF	TGTGCCAGCAGCTCCTCCGGAGGTATCGATCAGCCCCAGCATTTT
-	TRBV28	-	TRBJ2-7	CASSLTGNAVYSYEQYF	TGTGCCAGCAGTTTAACAGGGAACGCTGTCTACTCCTACGAGCAGTACTTC
once	TRBV28	-	TRBJ1-2	CASSLNRPGYTF	TGTGCCAGCAGTTTAAACAGGCCAGGCTACACCTTC
-	TRBV7-2	TRBD1	TRBJ2-7	CASSPGQGREQYF	TGTGCCAGCAGCCCCGGACAGGGGAGGGAGCAGTACTTC
-	TRBV19	TRBD1	TRBJ2-5	CASSVTGQGRETQYF	TGTGCCAGTAGTGTCACGGGACAGGGGAGGGAGACCCAGTACTTC
once	TRBV15	-	TRBJ1-5	CATSSVRTDNQPQHF	TGTGCCACCAGCAGCGTCCGGACTGACAATCAGCCCCAGCATTTT
-	TRBV5-1	-	TRBJ2-5	CASSFSETQYF	TGCGCCAGCAGCTTTAGCGAGACCCAGTACTTC
-	TRBV7-3	TRBD2	TRBJ2-1	CASSQKFVLAGGSSYNEQFF	TGTGCCAGCAGCCAAAAATTTGTACTAGCGGGAGGGAGCTCCTACAATGAGCAGTTCTTC
few	TRBV23-1	TRBD1	TRBJ1-2	CASSETRDRGGYGYTF	TGCGCCAGCAGCGAGACACGGGACAGGGGGGGATATGGCTACACCTTC
-	TRBV29-1	-	TRBJ2-6	CSVGGTDTSPVSGANVLTF	TGCAGCGTCGGAGGGACAGACACCTCCCCAGTGTCTGGGGCCAACGTCCTGACTTTC
-	TRBV5-1	-	TRBJ1-6	CASSLAVGAGEGSPLHF	TGCGCCAGCAGCTTGGCGGTTGGAGCAGGGGAAGGTTCACCCCTCCACTTT
-	TRBV4-1	-	TRBJ1-5	CASSQLHSSNQPQHF	TGCGCCAGCAGCCAATTGCACAGTAGCAATCAGCCCCAGCATTTT
-	TRBV6-5	-	TRBJ1-6	CASALGGPYNSPLHF	TGTGCCAGCGCGTTGGGGGGACCTTATAATTCACCCCTCCACTTT
-	TRBV12-5	TRBD1	TRBJ1-1	CASGLVVTGSMNTEAFF	TGTGCTAGTGGTTTGGTAGTGACAGGGAGCATGAACACTGAAGCTTTCTTT
-	TRBV18	TRBD1	TRBJ2-7	CASSPPPGTDTYEQYF	TGTGCCAGCTCACCACCGCCTGGGACAGATACCTACGAGCAGTACTTC
once	TRBV2	TRBD1	TRBJ1-5	CASSERTGRVHQPQHF	TGTGCCAGCAGTGAGAGGACAGGGAGGGTCCATCAGCCCCAGCATTTT
few	TRBV5-6	-	TRBJ1-5	CASSLRGTYSNQPQHF	TGTGCCAGCAGCTTGAGGGGGACCTATAGCAATCAGCCCCAGCATTTT
-	TRBV20-1	TRBD1	TRBJ1-1	CSASGSGGNTEAFF	TGCAGTGCTAGTGGATCAGGGGGGAACACTGAAGCTTTCTTT
-	TRBV30	-	TRBJ2-1	CAWRGLRGTGNEQFF	TGTGCCTGGAGGGGTCTCAGGGGCACAGGCAATGAGCAGTTCTTC
few	TRBV29-1	-	TRBJ1-4	CSVEVGADEKLFF	TGCAGCGTTGAAGTGGGGGCGGATGAAAAACTGTTTTTT
-	TRBV7-9	-	TRBJ2-7	CASSYKGHNYEQYF	TGTGCCAGCAGTTACAAGGGGCATAACTACGAGCAGTACTTC
few	TRBV4-2	TRBD2	TRBJ2-1	CASSQSSGGAREQFF	TGTGCCAGCAGCCAATCTAGCGGGGGGGCCAGAGAGCAGTTCTTC
-	TRBV5-5	-	TRBJ1-1	CASRPRVNPAGTEAFF	TGTGCCAGCAGACCCCGGGTTAATCCGGCGGGCACTGAAGCTTTCTTT
-	TRBV30	-	TRBJ2-1	CAWGINSYNEQFF	TGTGCCTGGGGTATAAACTCCTACAATGAGCAGTTCTTC
-	TRBV7-9	-	TRBJ2-7	CASSFQGTLSYEQYF	TGTGCCAGCAGCTTCCAGGGAACACTCTCCTACGAGCAGTACTTC
-	TRBV4-1	-	TRBJ2-1	CASSQVTGVSYNEQFF	TGCGCCAGCAGCCAAGTTACGGGAGTCTCCTACAATGAGCAGTTCTTC
-	TRBV11-3	-	TRBJ2-5	CASSFVTGETQYF	TGTGCCAGCAGCTTCGTAACGGGAGAGACCCAGTACTTC
-	TRBV9	TRBD1	TRBJ2-7	CARRPPAGRGFPHEQYF	TGTGCCCGCCGCCCGCCGGCGGGCAGGGGGTTTCCACACGAGCAGTACTTC
-	TRBV28	TRBD2	TRBJ2-1	CASSFPREDEQFF	TGTGCCAGCAGTTTTCCGCGGGAGGACGAGCAGTTCTTC